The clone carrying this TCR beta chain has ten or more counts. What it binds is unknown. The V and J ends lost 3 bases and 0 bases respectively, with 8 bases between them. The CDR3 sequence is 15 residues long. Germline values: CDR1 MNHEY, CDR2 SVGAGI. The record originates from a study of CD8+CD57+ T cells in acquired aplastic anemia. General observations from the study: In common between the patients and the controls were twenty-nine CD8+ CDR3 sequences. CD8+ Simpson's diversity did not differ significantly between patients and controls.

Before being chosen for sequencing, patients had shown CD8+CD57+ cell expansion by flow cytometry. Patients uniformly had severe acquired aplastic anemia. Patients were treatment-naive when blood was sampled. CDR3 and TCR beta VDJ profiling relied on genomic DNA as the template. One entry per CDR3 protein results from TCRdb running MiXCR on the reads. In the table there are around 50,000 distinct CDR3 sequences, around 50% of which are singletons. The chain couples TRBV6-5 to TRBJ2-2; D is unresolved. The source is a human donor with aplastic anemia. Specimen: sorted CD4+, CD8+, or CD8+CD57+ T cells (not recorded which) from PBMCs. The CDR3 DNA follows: TGTGCCAGCAGTTATGCTCAGGCGAACACCGGGGAGCTGTTTTTT. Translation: CASSYAQANTGELFF.